One and the same sample provided the 14 T cell receptor beta chains below, sequenced in a study of T cells in Graves' hyperthyroidism and ophthalmopathy. The CDR3 regions of TCR beta were amplified from RNA transcripts. During a first-round RT-PCR of the TCR CDR3, the HTBI primer set was used. MiXCR, applied by TCRdb to the multiplex PCR reads, yields one record per CDR3 protein. The table has hundreds of thousands of distinct CDR3 sequences, around 17% seen once. The specimen sequenced was blood. These receptors were obtained from a woman aged 18 to 35 with Graves' hyperthyroidism.

In this sample, this clonotype turned up a few times. V gene TRBV6-9 combines with J gene TRBJ2-7; a possible D gene is TRBD1 (6 bases). Germline V gene data show CDR1 as MNHGY and CDR2 as SVAAGI. V lost 3 bases and J 3 bases, leaving 30 bases between the germline ends. This CDR3 has 20 amino acids. The DNA for the CDR3 is TGTGCCAGCAGTTACACCGAACTCCGGGACACCGCGGCCAGAGGCTACGAGCAGTACTTC. It specifies CASSYTELRDTAARGYEQYF.

Concerning this clonotype itself: A much larger clone is a single base away; this may be a read error. This chain joins TRBV12-3 or TRBV12-4 and TRBJ2-5, with 11 bases lining up with TRBD1. With 8 bases clipped from V and 5 bases from J, the junction kept 13 bases outside the gene matches. The CDR3 contains 16 residues. CDR3 amino acids: CASAPSRTGGRETQYF. DNA of the CDR3: TGTGCCAGCGCTCCGTCCCGGACAGGGGGCAGGGAGACCCAGTACTTC.

The table lists this clonotype with a few counts. This chain joins TRBV11-2 and TRBJ1-1; D gene unclear. Trimming took 8 bases from V and 7 from J, leaving 14 bases between them. The CDR3 has 12 amino acids. Germline V gene lookup returns CDR1 SGHAT and CDR2 FQNNGV. CDR3 coding DNA: TGTGCCAGCGCGAAAGATTTAATTGAAGCTTTCTTT. This sequence encodes CASAKDLIEAFF.

In nucleotides, the CDR3 is TGTGCCAGCAGCTTAGGACCAGCTGAATTCAATTCACCCCTCCACTTT. Translated, it gives CASSLGPAEFNSPLHF. The V call is TRBV9, the J call TRBJ1-6; D call uncertain. The CDR3 consists of 16 residues. CDR1 and CDR2 from the germline V gene are SGDLS and YYNGEE. V lost 4 bases, J lost 7 bases, and 18 bases lay in between.

V is TRBV12-3 or TRBV12-4 and J is TRBJ2-5; D gene uncertain. Trimming removed 5 bases at V and 3 bases at J, with 10 bases between. This CDR3 comprises 13 residues. CDR3 nucleotides: TGTGCCAGCAGTCACGGATGGGAAGAGACCCAGTACTTC. This translates into CASSHGWEETQYF.

This clonotype was detected a few times. This CDR3 is CSTGDNWREASSTDTQYF. The CDR3 DNA sequence: TGCAGCACCGGAGATAACTGGCGGGAGGCATCTAGCACAGATACGCAGTATTTT. The chain carries TRBV29-1 and TRBJ2-3, with 8 bases lining up with TRBD2. Trimming removed 8 bases from V and 0 bases from J; junction bases left unmatched: 19. This CDR3 spans 18 amino acids. Germline V gene sequence: CDR1 SQVTM, CDR2 ANQGSEA.

Regarding this clonotype: Compared with germline, one end of the junction differs, possibly owing to a read error. The rearrangement uses TRBV12-3 or TRBV12-4 and TRBJ1-6, with 9 bases identical to TRBD1. CDR3 length: 14 amino acids. DNA of the CDR3: TGTGCCAGCACCTCCCGGGACAGGGCACACGGGCAGTACTTT. Its translation is CASTSRDRAHGQYF.

The table lists this clonotype with a few counts. This chain joins TRBV2 and TRBJ1-3; unclear D gene. CDR3 size: 14 residues. From germline, CDR1 is SNHLY and CDR2 FYNNEI. Trimming removed 9 bases from V and 2 bases from J, with 14 bases in between. As DNA, the CDR3 is TGTGCCAGTTCGCCGGGGTTTGCTGGAAACACCATATATTTT. Its translation: CASSPGFAGNTIYF.

This chain connects TRBV6-5 to TRBJ1-4; D is unresolved. Deletions cut 4 bases from V and 4 bases from J, with 10 bases between. Germline V CDR1 and CDR2: MNHEY, SVGAGI. This CDR3 is 14 amino acids long. The chain's CDR3 is CASSLRGFNEKLFF. In nucleotides, the CDR3 is TGTGCCAGCAGTTTACGGGGATTTAATGAAAAACTGTTTTTT.

This clonotype was seen at least ten times. The V call is TRBV20-1, the J call TRBJ2-1, with 9 bases fitting TRBD1. Germline V lookup: CDR1 DFQATT, CDR2 SNEGSKA (reference sequence). Trimming took 0 bases from V and 9 from J; bases not matched to a gene: 12. This CDR3 has 16 amino acids. CDR3 region: CSARDPGQGGYGEQFF. The CDR3, as DNA: TGCAGTGCTAGAGATCCGGGACAGGGTGGTTATGGTGAGCAGTTCTTC.

This clonotype was recorded a few times. CDR3 sequence: CSATTLRGSRGTIYF. CDR3 sequence (DNA): TGCAGTGCTACTACCCTTAGGGGCTCTAGGGGCACCATATATTTT. The rearrangement joins TRBV20-1 to TRBJ1-3; tentatively, D is TRBD1 (5 bases). V lost 4 bases to trimming and J lost 9 bases, with 22 bases between them. Germline lookup yields CDR1 DFQATT and CDR2 SNEGSKA (reference sequence). This CDR3 is built from 15 residues.

The table lists this clonotype with many counts. CDR3 amino acids: CASSHQDRVGETQYF. CDR3 bases: TGTGCCAGCAGTCACCAAGACCGAGTGGGAGAGACCCAGTACTTC. V usage is TRBV28 and J usage is TRBJ2-5; D gene uncertain. The germline V and J ends were trimmed by 5 bases and 4 bases, with 17 bases remaining between them. The CDR3 is 15 residues long. The germline V gene has CDR1 MDHEN and CDR2 SYDVKM.

This clonotype occurred a few times. This chain connects TRBV5-8 to TRBJ1-1; unclear D gene. The CDR3 is 15 amino acids. The germline V gene encodes CDR1 SGHTS and CDR2 YDEGEE. The V gene lost 0 bases and the J gene lost 1 base, with 10 bases spanning the gap. Here the CDR3 DNA reads TGTGCCAGCAGCTTGGGAGCCGGGGAGAACACTGAAGCTTTCTTT. It is translated as CASSLGAGENTEAFF.

This clonotype was recorded many times. The V gene is TRBV28, the J gene TRBJ2-7; TRBD2 agrees at 12 bases. Germline V CDR1 and CDR2: MDHEN, SYDVKM. This CDR3 spans 18 amino acids. V trimming: 5 bases; J trimming: 2 bases; junction bases outside the gene matches: 13. CDR3 nucleotides: TGTGCCAGCAGTCCACTAGCGGGAGGACTGTGGGGGGCCTACGAGCAGTACTTC. Amino acids: CASSPLAGGLWGAYEQYF. Full variable domain (outside the CDR3, taken from reference TRBV28 and TRBJ2-7): DVKVTQSSRYLVKRTGEKVFLECVQDMDHENMFWYRQDPGLGLRLIYFSYDVKMKEKGDIPEGYSVSREKKERFSLILESASTNQTSMYLCASSPLAGGLWGAYEQYFGPGTRLTVT.